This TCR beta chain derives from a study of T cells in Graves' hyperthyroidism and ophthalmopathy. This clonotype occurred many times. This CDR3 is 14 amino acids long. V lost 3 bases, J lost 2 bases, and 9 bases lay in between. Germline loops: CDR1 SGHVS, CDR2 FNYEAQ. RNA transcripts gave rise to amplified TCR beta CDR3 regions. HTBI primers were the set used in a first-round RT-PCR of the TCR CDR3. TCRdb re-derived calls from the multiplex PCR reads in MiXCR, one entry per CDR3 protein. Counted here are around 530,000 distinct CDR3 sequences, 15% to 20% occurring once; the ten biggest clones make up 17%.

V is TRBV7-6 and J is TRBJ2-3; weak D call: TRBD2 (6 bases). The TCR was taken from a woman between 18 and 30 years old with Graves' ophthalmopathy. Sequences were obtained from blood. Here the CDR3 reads CASSFGGPTDTQYF. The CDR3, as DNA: TGTGCCAGCAGCTTCGGGGGACCCACAGATACGCAGTATTTT.